The 20 T cell receptor beta chains listed next were all sequenced from one sample in a study of blood T cell repertoires in COVID-19. The protocol was immunoSEQ multiplex PCR, while the TCRdb copy is restricted to in-frame clones and leaves out a portion. The repertoire holds about 190,000 clones, with around 83% as singletons. Specimen: peripheral blood. These receptors were taken from a woman aged 40 to 50 with acute or convalescent COVID-19.

V and J are TRBV9 and TRBJ2-1, with 9 bases that match TRBD1. J lost 9 bases, V lost 3 bases, and 4 bases had no gene match. Germline V CDR1 and CDR2: SGDLS, YYNGEE. The CDR3 is 13 amino acids. The CDR3 region has the DNA TGTGCCAGCAGCGGACAGGGGGGCGGTGAGCAGTTCTTC. Translated, it gives CASSGQGGGEQFF.

The chain has TRBV7-7 and TRBJ2-7; D may be TRBD1 (6 bases). The CDR3 spans 14 residues. Trimming cost V 1 base and J 2 bases, with 9 bases left between them. Germline assignment: CDR1 SSHAT and CDR2 FNYEAQ (reference sequence). CDR3 coding DNA: TGTGCCAGCAGCTTAGGACAGGATCCCTACGAGCAGTACTTC. This encodes CASSLGQDPYEQYF.

The chain combines TRBV28 with TRBJ2-1; D call uncertain. The CDR3 is 12 amino acids. V was shortened by 10 bases and J by 7 bases, with 14 bases between the two germline ends. Per germline, CDR1 MDHEN and CDR2 SYDVKM. The CDR3 sequence: CATARLSNEQFF. CDR3 DNA: TGTGCCACCGCCCGCCTCAGTAATGAGCAGTTCTTC.

The chain has TRBV19 and TRBJ2-5; 8 bases line up with TRBD1. Germline V gene data show CDR1 as LNHDA and CDR2 as SQIVND (reference sequence). The CDR3 length is 15 residues. V shed 2 bases, J shed 1 base, and the junction held 3 bases outside the gene matches. CDR3 loop: CASSIPGGGQETQYF. For the CDR3, the DNA is TGTGCCAGTAGTATACCAGGGGGCGGCCAAGAGACCCAGTACTTC. The variable domain in full, completed from reference TRBV19 and TRBJ2-5, reads DGGITQSPKYLFRKEGQNVTLSCEQNLNHDAMYWYRQDPGQGLRLIYYSQIVNDFQKGDIAEGYSVSREKKESFPLTVTSAQKNPTAFYLCASSIPGGGQETQYFGPGTRLLVL.

The V call is TRBV3-1 (or the pseudogene TRBV3-2), the J call TRBJ2-2; weak D call: TRBD2 (7 bases). The germline V gene encodes CDR1 LGHDT and CDR2 YNNKEL (reference sequence). Trimming stripped 4 bases from V and 7 bases from J, with 13 bases between. The CDR3 length is 14 residues. CDR3 coding DNA: TGTGCCAGCAGCCCCCGAGGGGGGGGCGGGGAGCTGTTTTTT. Amino acids: CASSPRGGGGELFF.

The chain is built from TRBV6-5 and TRBJ1-1, with no clear D. Germline CDR1 MNHEY, CDR2 SVGAGI. V dropped 4 bases and J dropped 4 bases, with 10 bases sitting between them. The CDR3 is 13 amino acids. This CDR3 is CASSSPGVTEAFF. CDR3 nucleotides: TGTGCCAGCAGTTCCCCGGGAGTCACTGAAGCTTTCTTT.

CDR3 in amino acids: CASSQDPVTNTEAFF. The CDR3, as DNA: TGTGCCAGCAGCCAAGATCCGGTTACGAACACTGAAGCTTTCTTT. This chain connects TRBV3-1 (or the pseudogene TRBV3-2) to TRBJ1-1; D is ambiguous. The V end lost 0 bases, the J end lost 1 base, and 9 bases lay between the germline ends. The germline CDR1 and CDR2 sequences are LGHDT and YNNKEL (reference sequence). CDR3 length equals 15 residues.

V usage is TRBV5-1 and J usage is TRBJ2-3; 16 bases line up with TRBD2. Germline CDR1 and CDR2: SGHRS and YFSETQ. The CDR3 is made up of 19 amino acids. The V segment lost 4 bases and the J segment 1 base; nucleotides outside the gene matches: 9. CDR3 residues: CASSPRGTSGRAGTDTQYF. The CDR3 DNA reads TGCGCCAGCAGCCCCCGAGGGACTAGCGGGAGGGCCGGCACAGATACGCAGTATTTT.

This clone has just one count. The chain employs TRBV5-4 and TRBJ2-2; 7 nucleotides match TRBD1. The V gene's germline CDR1 is SGHNT and CDR2 YYREEE (reference sequence). This CDR3 comprises 14 residues. Trimming removed 4 bases from V and 6 bases from J; junction bases left unmatched: 6. The CDR3 reads CASSARDSAGELFF. CDR3 in DNA: TGTGCCAGCAGCGCCCGGGACAGTGCCGGGGAGCTGTTTTTT.

The genes are TRBV11-2 and TRBJ1-4; 7 bases agree with TRBD1. This CDR3 spans 14 amino acids. V lost 5 bases and J lost 7; bases outside the gene matches: 7. The germline CDR1 and CDR2 sequences are SGHAT and FQNNGV. The CDR3 DNA reads TGTGCCAGCAGCCCCCGGACAGGCACTGAAAAACTGTTTTTT. It yields the protein CASSPRTGTEKLFF.

This chain joins TRBV5-5 and TRBJ1-2; TRBD1 is a possible D gene (5 bases). CDR3 length: 15 amino acids. Trimming pared 4 bases from V and 4 bases from J, leaving 17 bases between. CDR1 SGHKS and CDR2 YYEKEE come from the germline V gene (reference sequence). This CDR3 reads CASSLIDSSSYGYTF. CDR3 nucleotides: TGTGCCAGCAGCCTAATCGACAGCAGCTCCTATGGCTACACCTTC.

The CDR3 reads CASRGASRNYGYTF. CDR3 nucleotide sequence: TGTGCCAGCAGAGGAGCGAGTAGGAACTATGGCTACACCTTC. The chain has TRBV6-5 and TRBJ1-2; no definite D call. Germline lookup yields CDR1 MNHEY and CDR2 SVGAGI. The CDR3 runs to 14 residues. Trimming removed 6 bases at V and 2 bases at J, with 13 bases between.

This clone was recorded only once. The chain uses TRBV25-1 and TRBJ1-5; no definite D call. V lost 9 bases and J 4 bases, leaving 10 bases between the germline ends. CDR3 size: 12 residues. Per the germline V gene, CDR1 is MGHDK and CDR2 is SYGVNS. DNA for the CDR3: TGTGCCAGGGAACAGCTTAATCAGCCCCAGCATTTT. This codes for CAREQLNQPQHF.

CDR3 bases: TGTGCCAGCAGACCGACAGGGGTTAGGGGTCAGCCCCAGCATTTT. It encodes CASRPTGVRGQPQHF. The V call is TRBV2, the J call TRBJ1-5; TRBD1 aligns across 8 bases. Trimming at V came to 6 bases and at J to 6 bases, leaving 10 bases not matched to a gene. Germline CDR1 SNHLY, CDR2 FYNNEI. There are 15 residues in the CDR3. Based on the CDR3 plus reference TRBV2 and TRBJ1-5, the full variable domain is EPEVTQTPSHQVTQMGQEVILRCVPISNHLYFYWYRQILGQKVEFLVSFYNNEISEKSEIFDDQFSVERPDGSNFTLKIRSTKLEDSAMYFCASRPTGVRGQPQHFGDGTRLSIL.

This clone showed up just once. The gene calls are TRBV21-1 and TRBJ1-6; TRBD1 was called by the table and not checked on the DNA. TRBV21-1 constitutes a pseudogene. The CDR3 consists of 15 residues. CDR3 nucleotide sequence: TGTGCCAGCAGCAAAGCGGGACAGGGGAATTCACCCCTCCACTTT. This codes for CASSKAGQGNSPLHF.

The rearrangement uses TRBV9 and TRBJ2-7, with TRBD2 identical over 9 bases. Germline trimming cut 7 bases from V and 3 bases from J; bases unmatched to any gene: 17. This CDR3 is built from 17 residues. The germline V gene has CDR1 SGDLS and CDR2 YYNGEE. CDR3 in DNA: TGTGCCAGCGGGGTAAGTGGTAAGCGGGGGGTGCACTACGAGCAGTACTTC. Translated: CASGVSGKRGVHYEQYF.

In nucleotides, the CDR3 is TGTGCCAGCAGCCAAGTCGTAGATGAGCAGTTCTTC. It encodes CASSQVVDEQFF. V and J are TRBV3-1 (or the pseudogene TRBV3-2) and TRBJ2-1; D unresolved. This CDR3 comprises 12 residues. The V gene's germline CDR1 is LGHDT and CDR2 YNNKEL (reference sequence). V gave up 1 base and J gave up 8 bases, with 6 bases separating them.

The CDR3 is CASSSRGNTEAFF. DNA for the CDR3: TGTGCCAGCAGTTCGCGGGGGAACACTGAAGCTTTCTTT. This chain connects TRBV6-5 to TRBJ1-1; D remains ambiguous. Per the germline V gene, CDR1 is MNHEY and CDR2 is SVGAGI. The CDR3 has 13 amino acids. Trimming cost V 4 bases and J 1 base, with 7 bases left between them.

The chain couples TRBV6-6 to TRBJ1-6, with 8 positions matching TRBD1. With V trimmed by 8 bases and J by 6 bases, 9 bases remained unmatched. Looked up from germline, CDR1 is MNHNY and CDR2 is SVGAGI (reference sequence). The CDR3 extends over 15 amino acids. In DNA, the CDR3 is TGTGCCAGCGGTTTTCGGGGACAGGCTAATTCACCCCTCCACTTT. Translation: CASGFRGQANSPLHF.

The rearrangement uses TRBV28 and TRBJ2-3; no definite D call. With 1 base removed from V and 1 base from J, the gap between germline ends came to 9 bases. This CDR3 comprises 15 residues. Germline lookup yields CDR1 MDHEN and CDR2 SYDVKM. The CDR3 protein is CASSLLFSGTDTQYF. CDR3 coding DNA: TGTGCCAGCAGTTTATTATTTTCGGGCACAGATACGCAGTATTTT. The entire variable domain, with the rest obtained from reference TRBV28 and TRBJ2-3, is as follows: DVKVTQSSRYLVKRTGEKVFLECVQDMDHENMFWYRQDPGLGLRLIYFSYDVKMKEKGDIPEGYSVSREKKERFSLILESASTNQTSMYLCASSLLFSGTDTQYFGPGTRLTVL.